The T cell receptor (beta chain) under discussion was sequenced for a study of PD-L1 blockade in urothelial cancer. Overall study context: A median of roughly 140,000 T cells was found in the blood samples.

Points on this clone: Its specificity is unknown.

Overall study findings and caveats: At 3 weeks on treatment, tumor-associated clones expanded more with durable benefit.

The V gene lost 11 bases and the J gene lost 3 bases, with 23 bases spanning the gap. The length of the CDR3 is 15 residues. Germline V gene lookup returns CDR1 ENHRY and CDR2 SYGVKD. Produced via immunoSEQ multiplex PCR; TCRdb's table is partial and in-frame only. The profile shows about 82,000 clones, 90% to 95% of them singletons. The sequences come from PBMCs, collected around atezolizumab (anti-PD-L1) treatment. The chain employs TRBV10-3 and TRBJ2-7; D possibly corresponds to TRBD1 (6 bases). The sequence was collected from a man in his sixties with urothelial cancer. The CDR3: CASTPQGPPYYEQYF. The CDR3 nucleotides are TGTGCCTCTACACCACAGGGACCGCCCTACTACGAGCAGTACTTC.